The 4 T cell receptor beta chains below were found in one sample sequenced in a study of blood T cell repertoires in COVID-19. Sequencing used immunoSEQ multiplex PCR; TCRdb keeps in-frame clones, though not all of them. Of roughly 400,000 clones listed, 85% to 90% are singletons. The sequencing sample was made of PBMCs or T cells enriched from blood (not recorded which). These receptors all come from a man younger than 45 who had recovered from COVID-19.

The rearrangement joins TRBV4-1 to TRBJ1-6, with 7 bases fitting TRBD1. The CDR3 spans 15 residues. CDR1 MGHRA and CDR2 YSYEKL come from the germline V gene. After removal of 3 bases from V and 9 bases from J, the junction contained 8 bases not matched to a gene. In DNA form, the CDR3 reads TGCGCCAGCAGCCAGGCAGACAGGGCCGGTTCACCCCTCCACTTT. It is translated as CASSQADRAGSPLHF.

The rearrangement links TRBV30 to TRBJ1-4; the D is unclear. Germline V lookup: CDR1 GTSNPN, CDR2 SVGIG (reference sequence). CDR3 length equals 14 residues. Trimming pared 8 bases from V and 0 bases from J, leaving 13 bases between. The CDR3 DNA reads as TGTGCCACCAACCGAGTGTCAACTAATGAAAAACTGTTTTTT. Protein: CATNRVSTNEKLFF.

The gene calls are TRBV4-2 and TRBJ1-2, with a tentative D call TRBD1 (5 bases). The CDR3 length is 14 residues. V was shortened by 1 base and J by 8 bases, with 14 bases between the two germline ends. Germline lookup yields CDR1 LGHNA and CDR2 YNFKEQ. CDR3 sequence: CASSQGRTSGGYTF. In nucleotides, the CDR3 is TGTGCCAGCAGCCAAGGCAGGACATCCGGCGGCTACACCTTC.

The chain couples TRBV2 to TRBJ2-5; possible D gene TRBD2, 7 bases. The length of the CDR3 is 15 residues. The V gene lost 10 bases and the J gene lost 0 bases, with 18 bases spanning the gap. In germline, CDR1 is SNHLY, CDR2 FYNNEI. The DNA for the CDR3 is TGTGCCACCTGGGGGCGGGAGAAGAACCAAGAGACCCAGTACTTC. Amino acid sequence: CATWGREKNQETQYF. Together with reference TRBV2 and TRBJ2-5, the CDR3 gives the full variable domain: EPEVTQTPSHQVTQMGQEVILRCVPISNHLYFYWYRQILGQKVEFLVSFYNNEISEKSEIFDDQFSVERPDGSNFTLKIRSTKLEDSAMYFCATWGREKNQETQYFGPGTRLLVL.